The 16 T cell receptor beta chains presented below share a single source sample, sequenced in a study of cytomegalovirus exposure and HLA in healthy donors. With 60 Vbeta and 13 Jbeta primers, the PCR was carried out. This table comes from immunoSEQ multiplex PCR, and its TCRdb copy is limited to in-frame clones, with some not included. The data contain some 110,000 clones, roughly 73% of them singletons. The specimen was PBMCs. The receptor source for this set is a woman in her twenties or thirties in good health and CMV-seronegative.

This chain connects TRBV19 to TRBJ1-1; D unclear. The CDR3 length is 13 residues. V was pared by 7 bases and J by 3 bases, with 12 bases between. The germline V gene encodes CDR1 LNHDA and CDR2 SQIVND (reference sequence). This CDR3 is CASKWSGDTEAFF. CDR3 coding DNA: TGTGCCAGTAAATGGTCAGGTGACACTGAAGCTTTCTTT.

The chain is built from TRBV5-8 and TRBJ1-3; D gene ambiguous. CDR1 and CDR2 (germline): SGHTS, YDEGEE. The CDR3 runs to 17 residues. Trimming left V 0 bases short and J 3 bases short, with 16 bases between. The CDR3 bases are TGTGCCAGCAGCTTGGAGAGGGTTCGGGGTTTTGGAAACACCATATATTTT. It yields the protein CASSLERVRGFGNTIYF.

There are a few counts of this clone. The chain links TRBV15 to TRBJ1-1, with 10 bases aligning to TRBD1. CDR3 length: 15 residues. The germline V gene encodes CDR1 LNHNV and CDR2 YYDKDF (reference sequence). V dropped 3 bases and J dropped 5; count of bases not matched to a gene: 6. This CDR3 is CATSRKGQGGTEAFF. CDR3 DNA: TGTGCCACCAGCAGGAAAGGACAGGGGGGGACTGAAGCTTTCTTT.

V is TRBV2 and J is TRBJ2-7; 9 bases are a match to TRBD1. The CDR3 extends over 13 amino acids. Trimming took 7 bases from V and 3 from J; bases not matched to a gene: 4. Germline V gene sequence: CDR1 SNHLY, CDR2 FYNNEI. CDR3 region: CASTGTGLYEQYF. In DNA, the CDR3 is TGTGCCAGCACCGGGACAGGGCTCTACGAGCAGTACTTC. Supplemented by reference TRBV2 and TRBJ2-7, the full variable domain reads EPEVTQTPSHQVTQMGQEVILRCVPISNHLYFYWYRQILGQKVEFLVSFYNNEISEKSEIFDDQFSVERPDGSNFTLKIRSTKLEDSAMYFCASTGTGLYEQYFGPGTRLTVT.

This chain connects TRBV5-1 to TRBJ2-1, with D possibly TRBD2 on 6 matching bases. Germline CDR1 is SGHRS and CDR2 is YFSETQ. With 7 bases removed from V and 0 bases from J, the gap between germline ends came to 17 bases. The CDR3 runs 16 residues. CDR3 in DNA: TGCGCCAGCGGGAGGCCGGGCCTAAGCTCCTACAATGAGCAGTTCTTC. It specifies CASGRPGLSSYNEQFF.

The chain has TRBV7-8 and TRBJ1-1; 7 bases map to TRBD1. V lost 5 bases, J lost 1 base, and 4 bases stayed unmatched. The CDR3 totals 14 residues. CDR1 is SGHVS and CDR2 is FQNEAQ in the germline V gene. In DNA form, the CDR3 reads TGTGCCAGCAGCGGCGACAGGGCGAACACTGAAGCTTTCTTT. As protein: CASSGDRANTEAFF.

The chain employs TRBV12-5 and TRBJ2-1, with TRBD2 matching over 8 bases. Germline CDR1 LGHNT, CDR2 FRNRAP. With V trimmed by 2 bases and J by 0 bases, 6 bases remained unmatched. The CDR3 has 17 residues. Here the CDR3 reads CASGLSSGGRSYNEQFF. The CDR3 DNA follows: TGTGCTAGTGGTTTGTCGAGCGGGGGCCGCTCCTACAATGAGCAGTTCTTC.

This clone appeared a single time. V usage is TRBV25-1 and J usage is TRBJ2-2; D may be TRBD1 (5 bases). V lost 5 bases, J lost 6 bases, and 7 bases lay in between. The CDR3 runs 12 residues. From germline, CDR1 is MGHDK and CDR2 SYGVNS. CDR3 residues: CASSRGSGELFF. CDR3 nucleotide sequence: TGTGCCAGCAGTAGGGGTTCCGGGGAGCTGTTTTTT.

V is TRBV30 and J is TRBJ2-7; TRBD1 matches at 9 bases. CDR1 and CDR2 (germline): GTSNPN, SVGIG (reference sequence). V was clipped by 0 bases and J by 7 bases; unmatched bases: 4. The CDR3 is 13 amino acids. Here the CDR3 DNA reads TGTGCCTGGAGTGTAGACAGGGGGTGGGAGCAGTACTTC. Residues: CAWSVDRGWEQYF. Together with reference TRBV30 and TRBJ2-7, the CDR3 gives the full variable domain: SQTIHQWPATLVQPVGSPLSLECTVEGTSNPNLYWYRQAAGRGLQLLFYSVGIGQISSEVPQNLSASRPQDRQFILSSKKLLLSDSGFYLCAWSVDRGWEQYFGPGTRLTVT.

J is TRBJ2-3 and V is TRBV6-5; no reliable D call. This CDR3 contains 13 residues. Germline V gives CDR1 MNHEY, CDR2 SVGAGI. The V and J ends lost 0 bases and 5 bases respectively, with 6 bases between them. The CDR3 loop is CASSYSSLDTQYF. The CDR3 nucleotides are TGTGCCAGCAGTTACTCGAGTTTAGATACGCAGTATTTT.

The V and J genes are TRBV29-1 and TRBJ2-6, with D possibly TRBD1 on 6 matching bases. Trimming stripped 1 base from V and 0 bases from J, with 13 bases between. This CDR3 region has 17 residues. From germline, CDR1 is SQVTM and CDR2 ANQGSEA. CDR3 in amino acids: CSVEARRQVSGANVLTF. The CDR3, as DNA: TGCAGCGTTGAAGCTCGACGACAGGTCTCTGGGGCCAACGTCCTGACTTTC. Supplemented by reference TRBV29-1 and TRBJ2-6, the full variable domain reads SAVISQKPSRDICQRGTSLTIQCQVDSQVTMMFWYRQQPGQSLTLIATANQGSEATYESGFVIDKFPISRPNLTFSTLTVSNMSPEDSSIYLCSVEARRQVSGANVLTFGAGSRLTVL.

This clone was seen a handful of times. The rearrangement uses TRBV5-4 and TRBJ1-2; 7 nucleotides align to TRBD1. CDR1 and CDR2 from the germline V gene are SGHNT and YYREEE (reference sequence). CDR3 length: 13 residues. V trimming: 2 bases; J trimming: 8 bases; junction bases outside the gene matches: 6. The CDR3 DNA reads TGTGCCAGCAGCTTAGACAGGGTGTCCGGCTACACCTTC. This sequence encodes CASSLDRVSGYTF.

This chain connects TRBV6-1 to TRBJ1-1; possibly TRBD1 for D (6 bases). Germline V gene lookup returns CDR1 MNHNS and CDR2 SASEGT. The CDR3 covers 16 residues. Trimming left V 4 bases short and J 1 base short, with 16 bases between. In DNA, the CDR3 is TGTGCCAGCAGTGGCCCGATTGGGACAACGAACACTGAAGCTTTCTTT. Amino acid sequence: CASSGPIGTTNTEAFF.

This clone was counted once. This sequence joins TRBV5-6 and TRBJ1-2, with D maybe TRBD1 (5 bases). Germline V gene sequence: CDR1 SGHDT, CDR2 YYEEEE. The CDR3 length is 15 residues. The V and J ends lost 4 bases and 3 bases respectively, with 16 bases between them. The CDR3 nucleotides read TGTGCCAGCAGCCAACCAACCGGGGGGGACTATGGCTACACCTTC. Amino acid sequence: CASSQPTGGDYGYTF. Using reference TRBV5-6 and TRBJ1-2 for the parts outside the CDR3, the full variable domain is DAGVTQSPTHLIKTRGQQVTLRCSPKSGHDTVSWYQQALGQGPQFIFQYYEEEERQRGNFPDRFSGHQFPNYSSELNVNALLLGDSALYLCASSQPTGGDYGYTFGSGTRLTVV.

This clone was observed at least ten times. The chain has TRBV30 and TRBJ1-1; 8 bases align to TRBD1. Germline CDR1 reads GTSNPN; CDR2 reads SVGIG (reference sequence). V was clipped by 3 bases and J by 1 base; unmatched bases: 10. This CDR3 region has 16 residues. CDR3: CAWSEWTGRENTEAFF. DNA of the CDR3: TGTGCCTGGAGCGAATGGACAGGGAGGGAGAACACTGAAGCTTTCTTT.

In this sample, this clone turned up a few times. This chain joins TRBV19 and TRBJ2-3; 11 positions match TRBD2. The CDR3 covers 16 residues. The V and J ends lost 3 bases and 6 bases, in that order; junction bases with no gene match: 8. CDR1 is LNHDA, CDR2 SQIVND, per germline (reference sequence). CDR3 loop: CASSIGVAGGLDTQYF. The CDR3, as DNA: TGTGCCAGTAGTATTGGGGTAGCGGGAGGGTTGGATACGCAGTATTTT.